This TCR beta chain was recorded in a study of T cells in Graves' hyperthyroidism and ophthalmopathy. Study-level results: Ophthalmopathy was predicted by the model a median of approximately 6 months ahead of onset. Through a model of 13 V-J features, ophthalmopathy was separated from stable hyperthyroidism.

Researchers took RNA transcripts and amplified the TCR beta CDR3 regions from them. In the first-round RT-PCR of the TCR CDR3, the HTBI primer set was used. TCRdb reprocessed the multiplex PCR reads via MiXCR and lists one record per CDR3 protein. Of about 560,000 distinct CDR3 sequences in the sample, 16% are singletons; the top ten hold 18%. Patients aged 18 to 65 had newly diagnosed hyperthyroidism of under 2 months' duration. Patients having uncontrolled infection, another autoimmune disease, pregnancy or lactation were not included. Many counts were recorded for this clonotype. The antigen is not known. The sample comprised blood. The receptor was derived from a woman aged 18-30 years with Graves' hyperthyroidism.

The CDR3 here is CASSMTSGGQETQYF. As DNA, the CDR3 is TGTGCCAGCAGCATGACTAGCGGGGGTCAAGAGACCCAGTACTTC. The rearrangement joins TRBV7-8 to TRBJ2-5, with 12 bases identical to TRBD2. Per germline, CDR1 SGHVS and CDR2 FQNEAQ. J lost 2 bases, V lost 5 bases, and 3 bases had no gene match. The CDR3 has 15 residues.